A selection of T cell receptor beta chains follows, all from one sample in a study of cytomegalovirus exposure and HLA in healthy donors. The assay was immunoSEQ multiplex PCR, and TCRdb's table has in-frame clones only and misses some. The sample yields around 130,000 clones, more than 80% seen once. Sequenced: PBMCs. The receptors shown here come from a man aged 30 to 39 in good health and CMV-seronegative. Both conserved end residues are part of each CDR3. The D gene is left open where the match is weak. A row's size may be missing; if present it is once, few, many or a size class.

d_gene	j_gene	len	abundance	v_gene	CDR3nt	CDR3aa
.	TRBJ2-2	14	.	TRBV5-4	TGTGCCAGTGGGGGGTGGGGGAAAACCGGGGAGCTGTTTTTT	CASGGWGKTGELFF
.	TRBJ1-1	15	.	TRBV9	TGTGCCAGCAGCGTAGATTCTATCTCGGGCACTGAAGCTTTCTTT	CASSVDSISGTEAFF
.	TRBJ1-3	13	.	TRBV30	TGTGCCTGGTACAGGGACTCTGGAAACACCATATATTTT	CAWYRDSGNTIYF
TRBD2	TRBJ2-2	18	.	TRBV7-8	TGTGCCAGCAGCTTATATAGCGGGAGTACAGTTAAGGCCGGGGAGCTGTTTTTT	CASSLYSGSTVKAGELFF
.	TRBJ1-1	16	once	TRBV29-1	TGCAGCGCCCTTCACGGTCTCAGGGAGGTGAACACTGAAGCTTTCTTT	CSALHGLREVNTEAFF
TRBD1	TRBJ1-4	15	.	TRBV19	TGTGCCAGTAGTCTAAGACGACAGGGGCTTGAAAAACTGTTTTTT	CASSLRRQGLEKLFF
TRBD2	TRBJ2-5	17	.	TRBV5-6	TGTGCCAGCGGCCCATCGGGGACTAGCGGGAGTAGAAAGACCCAGTACTTC	CASGPSGTSGSRKTQYF
.	TRBJ2-7	16	.	TRBV27	TGTGCCAGCAGTTTAGGCGGGACTCTTAAGGGCTACGAGCAGTACTTC	CASSLGGTLKGYEQYF
.	TRBJ2-7	13	.	TRBV27	TGTGCCAGCAGTTCCGGACAGACCTACGAGCAGTACTTC	CASSSGQTYEQYF
.	TRBJ2-2	13	.	TRBV9	TGTGCCAGCAGTGTGAGGGAGGCCGGGGAGCTGTTTTTT	CASSVREAGELFF
.	TRBJ2-7	15	.	TRBV7-6	TGTGCCAGCAGCTTAAGTGGGACACCCAATTACGAGCAGTACTTC	CASSLSGTPNYEQYF
.	TRBJ2-1	16	.	TRBV18	TGTGCCAGCTCACCACTCGGGGGAGGTGACTACAATGAGCAGTTCTTC	CASSPLGGGDYNEQFF
TRBD2	TRBJ2-7	14	.	TRBV12-5	TGTGCTAGTGGTTCGGGGGGACTACCCTACGAGCAGTACTTC	CASGSGGLPYEQYF
TRBD1	TRBJ1-1	14	.	TRBV5-8	TGTGCCAGCAGCTGGGGGACAGGGAACACTGAAGCTTTCTTT	CASSWGTGNTEAFF
TRBD1	TRBJ1-2	15	few	TRBV5-1	TGCGCCAGCAGCCTAGGACAGGGGGCTAACTATGGCTACACCTTC	CASSLGQGANYGYTF
TRBD2	TRBJ2-3	16	.	TRBV4-1	TGCGCCAGCAGCTGGGGACTAGCGGTTAGCACAGATACGCAGTATTTT	CASSWGLAVSTDTQYF
TRBD2	TRBJ2-1	15	.	TRBV4-2	TGTGCCAGCAGCCAAGATTACAGCGGGGGTAATGAGCAGTTCTTC	CASSQDYSGGNEQFF
.	TRBJ2-7	13	.	TRBV13	TGTGCCAGCAGCCAGGGGGGAGCCTACGAGCAGTACTTC	CASSQGGAYEQYF
TRBD1	TRBJ2-7	13	few	TRBV5-6	TGTGCCAGCAGTTGGGACAGAGCCTACGAGCAGTACTTC	CASSWDRAYEQYF
TRBD2	TRBJ2-3	18	.	TRBV5-3	TGTGCCAGAAGCTTGGGGCCCAAAAGCGGGAGTAGATCAGATACGCAGTATTTT	CARSLGPKSGSRSDTQYF
.	TRBJ1-2	15	.	TRBV9	TGTGCCAGCAGCGGGACCGGGGGGGCGCTTCATGGCTACACCTTC	CASSGTGGALHGYTF
.	TRBJ1-5	17	.	TRBV2	TGTGCCAGCAGTGAAGGGGTTCGCAGGAATAGCAATCAGCCCCAGCATTTT	CASSEGVRRNSNQPQHF
.	TRBJ1-4	12	.	TRBV6-6	TGTGCCAGCACTAACCTTAATGAAAAACTGTTTTTT	CASTNLNEKLFF
TRBD1	TRBJ2-7	16	once	TRBV15	TGTGCCACCAGCAGAGGTCGAACAGGGGGGTCCTACGAGCAGTACTTC	CATSRGRTGGSYEQYF
.	TRBJ2-6	18	.	TRBV6-1	TGTGCCAGCAGTCAAGAGGAGGGGTTGATCTCTGGGGCCAACGTCCTGACTTTC	CASSQEEGLISGANVLTF
.	TRBJ2-5	12	.	TRBV29-1	TGCAGCGTTGAGGGGGGCCAAGAGACCCAGTACTTC	CSVEGGQETQYF
.	TRBJ1-2	14	.	TRBV4-1	TGCGCCAGCAGCCAAGGTGGAGTTAACTATGGCTACACCTTC	CASSQGGVNYGYTF